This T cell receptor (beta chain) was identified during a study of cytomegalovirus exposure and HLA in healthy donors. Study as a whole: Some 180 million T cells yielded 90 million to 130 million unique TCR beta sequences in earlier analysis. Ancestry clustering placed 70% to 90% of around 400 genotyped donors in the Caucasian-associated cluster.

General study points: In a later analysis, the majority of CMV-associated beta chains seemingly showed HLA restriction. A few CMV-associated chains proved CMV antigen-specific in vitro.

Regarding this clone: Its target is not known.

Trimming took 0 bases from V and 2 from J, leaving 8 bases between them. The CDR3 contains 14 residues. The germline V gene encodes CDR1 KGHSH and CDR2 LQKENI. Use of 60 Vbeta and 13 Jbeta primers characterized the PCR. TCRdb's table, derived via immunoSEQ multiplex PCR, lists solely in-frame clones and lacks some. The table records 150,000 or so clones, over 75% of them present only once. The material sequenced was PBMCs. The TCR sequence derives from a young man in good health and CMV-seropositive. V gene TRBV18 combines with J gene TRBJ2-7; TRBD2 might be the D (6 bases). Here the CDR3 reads CASSPPEGTYEQYF. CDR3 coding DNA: TGTGCCAGCTCACCACCGGAGGGAACCTACGAGCAGTACTTC. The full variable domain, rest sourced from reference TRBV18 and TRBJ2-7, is NAGVMQNPRHLVRRRGQEARLRCSPMKGHSHVYWYRQLPEEGLKFMVYLQKENIIDESGMPKERFSAEFPKEGPSILRIQQVVRGDSAAYFCASSPPEGTYEQYFGPGTRLTVT.